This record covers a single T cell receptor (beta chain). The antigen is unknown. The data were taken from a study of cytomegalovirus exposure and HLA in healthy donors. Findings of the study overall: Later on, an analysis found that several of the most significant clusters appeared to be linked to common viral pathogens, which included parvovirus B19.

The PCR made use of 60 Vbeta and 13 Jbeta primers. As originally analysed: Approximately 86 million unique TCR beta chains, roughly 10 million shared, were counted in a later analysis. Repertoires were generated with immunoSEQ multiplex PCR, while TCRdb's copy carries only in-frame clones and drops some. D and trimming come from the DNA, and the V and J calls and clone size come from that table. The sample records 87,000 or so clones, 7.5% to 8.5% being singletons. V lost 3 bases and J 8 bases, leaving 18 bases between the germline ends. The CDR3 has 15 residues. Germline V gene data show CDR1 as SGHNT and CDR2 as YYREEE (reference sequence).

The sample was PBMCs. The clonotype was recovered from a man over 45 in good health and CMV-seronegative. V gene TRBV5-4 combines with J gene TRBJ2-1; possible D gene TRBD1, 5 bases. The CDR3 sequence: CASSSNPSRVDEQFF. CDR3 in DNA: TGTGCCAGCAGCTCCAACCCGAGCAGGGTCGATGAGCAGTTCTTC.